This T cell receptor beta chain was recovered during a study of blood T cell repertoires in COVID-19. Study information: The analysed material was cDNA or gDNA that came from T cells, B-cell-depleted T cells, or PBMCs.

Data came from immunoSEQ multiplex PCR; TCRdb stores just in-frame clones and leaves some out. The data contain under 300,000 clones, 80% to 90% of them singletons. In its sample, this clone was seen once. V trimming: 4 bases; J trimming: 5 bases; junction bases outside the gene matches: 10. This CDR3 comprises 15 residues. Germline V gives CDR1 MRHNA, CDR2 SNTAGT. This clonotype was obtained from a woman aged 70-85 years with acute or convalescent COVID-19. The sample was peripheral blood. The rearrangement links TRBV6-4 to TRBJ1-1, with 7 bases lining up with TRBD1. CDR3 sequence reads: CASSVDRAGKTEAFF. In DNA, the CDR3 is TGTGCCAGCAGTGTCGACAGGGCGGGTAAGACTGAAGCTTTCTTT.